Each of the 19 T cell receptor beta chains below was sequenced from the same sample in a study of OX40 agonist ivuxolimab in advanced cancers. Libraries were prepared by immunoSEQ multiplex PCR; TCRdb keeps only in-frame clonotypes and omits some of them. The table includes about 86,000 clones, roughly nine tenths detected once. The sequenced sample was CD4+ or CD8+ T cells sorted from blood, obtained in a trial of the OX40 agonist ivuxolimab. The receptors were gathered from an adult with an advanced solid tumor such as melanoma, head and neck, liver or kidney cancer.

This rearrangement joins TRBV11-3 to TRBJ2-1, with TRBD1 matching 11 bases. Germline lookup yields CDR1 SGHNT and CDR2 YENEEA. The CDR3 sequence is 16 residues long. The J segment lost 6 bases and the V segment lost 4 bases, leaving 8 bases of the junction unmatched. DNA for the CDR3: TGTGCCAGCAGCTCCGTTGGACAGGGGGCCATCAATGAGCAGTTCTTC. The encoded protein is CASSSVGQGAINEQFF.

The genes are TRBV5-6 and TRBJ2-3; 10 positions match TRBD1. Losses at the gene ends were 3 bases for V and 4 bases for J; bases not matched to a gene: 11. This CDR3 spans 17 amino acids. Germline V gene data show CDR1 as SGHDT and CDR2 as YYEEEE. This chain's CDR3 is CASSSVAGQGFADTQYF. DNA of the CDR3: TGTGCCAGCAGCTCGGTGGCGGGACAGGGGTTTGCAGATACGCAGTATTTT. Filled out from reference TRBV5-6 and TRBJ2-3, the complete variable domain reads DAGVTQSPTHLIKTRGQQVTLRCSPKSGHDTVSWYQQALGQGPQFIFQYYEEEERQRGNFPDRFSGHQFPNYSSELNVNALLLGDSALYLCASSSVAGQGFADTQYFGPGTRLTVL.

The sample holds a few counts of this clone. The V and J genes are TRBV18 and TRBJ1-1; D remains unclear. The CDR3 consists of 14 residues. Looked up from germline, CDR1 is KGHSH and CDR2 is LQKENI. The V end was cut by 2 bases, the J end by 5 bases, with 12 bases between. CDR3 sequence (DNA): TGTGCCAGCTCACCATCCTCGCGGGATACTGAAGCTTTCTTT. Encoded protein: CASSPSSRDTEAFF.

This clone was seen only once. The rearrangement links TRBV2 to TRBJ2-2; D is ambiguous. CDR1 is SNHLY, CDR2 FYNNEI, per germline. CDR3 length: 14 residues. The V gene lost 2 bases and the J gene lost 1 base, with 5 bases spanning the gap. This CDR3 reads CASSEWRNTGELFF. CDR3 DNA sequence: TGTGCCAGCAGTGAATGGAGGAACACCGGGGAGCTGTTTTTT.

The rearrangement joins TRBV6-5 to TRBJ2-1; 10 bases are a match to TRBD1. The CDR3 has 16 amino acids. With V trimmed by 1 base and J by 5 bases, 5 bases remained unmatched. From germline, CDR1 is MNHEY and CDR2 SVGAGI. The CDR3 DNA sequence: TGTGCCAGCAGTTACTTGGGACAGGGGAGACACAATGAGCAGTTCTTC. It codes for CASSYLGQGRHNEQFF.

V usage is TRBV5-6 and J usage is TRBJ2-7; tentatively, D is TRBD1 (5 bases). V shed 6 bases and J shed 5 bases, with 15 bases lying between them. The CDR3 spans 13 residues. Looked up from germline, CDR1 is SGHDT and CDR2 is YYEEEE. The CDR3 is CASTPQGFNEQYF. CDR3 bases: TGTGCCAGCACCCCGCAGGGTTTCAACGAGCAGTACTTC.

The chain couples TRBV6-5 to TRBJ1-2; perhaps TRBD1 as D (6 bases). The CDR3 is made up of 15 amino acids. Germline V gene data show CDR1 as MNHEY and CDR2 as SVGAGI. The V and J ends lost 0 bases and 8 bases respectively, with 16 bases between them. CDR3 region: CASSYSTGAPWGYTF. CDR3 in DNA: TGTGCCAGCAGTTACTCGACAGGAGCTCCTTGGGGCTACACCTTC.

This chain links TRBV10-3 with TRBJ2-7; D tentatively reads TRBD1 or TRBD2 (5 bases each). V lost 8 bases to trimming and J lost 1 base, with 18 bases between them. This CDR3 contains 15 residues. Germline assignment: CDR1 ENHRY and CDR2 SYGVKD. CDR3 nucleotide sequence: TGTGCCATCCAAAACGGGGCTTCAGGATCCTACGAGCAGTACGTC. Translated: CAIQNGASGSYEQYV.

In this sample, this clone turned up once. The rearrangement joins TRBV7-8 to TRBJ2-7, with D tentatively TRBD1 (6 bases). Germline CDR1 is SGHVS and CDR2 is FQNEAQ. The CDR3 loop spans 15 amino acids. The V gene lost 5 bases and the J gene lost 2 bases, with 16 bases spanning the gap. DNA for the CDR3: TGTGCCAGCAGCCCCCCCGCAGGGGCTACCTACGAGCAGTACTTC. Amino acids: CASSPPAGATYEQYF.

The rearrangement links TRBV5-6 to TRBJ2-1; no firm D call. In germline, CDR1 is SGHDT, CDR2 YYEEEE. V was clipped by 2 bases and J by 9 bases, with 21 bases between them. CDR3 size: 16 residues. The CDR3 region has the DNA TGTGCCAGCAGCTTAAGCGTCGGGTGGGCAACGGGTGAGCAGTTCTTC. It yields the protein CASSLSVGWATGEQFF.

The V gene is TRBV6-1, the J gene TRBJ1-5; TRBD1 agrees at 8 bases. Germline CDR1 reads MNHNS; CDR2 reads SASEGT. Losses at the gene ends were 5 bases for V and 4 bases for J; bases not matched to a gene: 7. The CDR3 consists of 15 residues. The CDR3 sequence: CASSFRDRSNQPQHF. The CDR3 region has the DNA TGTGCCAGCAGTTTCCGGGACAGGTCGAATCAGCCCCAGCATTTT.

CDR3 nucleotide sequence: TGTGCCAGCTCGGAGCGGGAACTCTATGGCTACACCTTC. Translated, it gives CASSERELYGYTF. V gene TRBV6-5 combines with J gene TRBJ1-2; D is unresolved. The germline V and J ends were trimmed by 8 bases and 4 bases, with 14 bases remaining between them. The CDR3 consists of 13 residues. Germline V CDR1 and CDR2: MNHEY, SVGAGI.

The chain carries TRBV7-2 and TRBJ2-7; D could derive from TRBD1 or TRBD2 (5 bases each). The CDR3 runs to 15 residues. Trimming stripped 5 bases from V and 2 bases from J, with 16 bases between. Germline CDR1 reads SGHTA; CDR2 reads FQGNSA. CDR3 residues: CASSTGAFNTYEQYF. The CDR3, as DNA: TGTGCCAGCAGCACCGGGGCCTTCAATACCTACGAGCAGTACTTC.

The chain has TRBV19 and TRBJ2-7, with D possibly TRBD2 on 5 matching bases. Germline values: CDR1 LNHDA, CDR2 SQIVND (reference sequence). Deletions cut 6 bases from V and 0 bases from J, with 21 bases between. This CDR3 is 17 amino acids long. As DNA, the CDR3 is TGTGCCAGTAGCACAGCGTCTTCATCCGGAGGCTCCTACGAGCAGTACTTC. This gives the protein CASSTASSSGGSYEQYF.

V gene TRBV18 combines with J gene TRBJ2-3; no definite D call. Trimming took off 3 bases at V and 4 bases at J, with 5 bases between the two ends. In germline, CDR1 is KGHSH, CDR2 LQKENI. The CDR3 is 12 amino acids. The CDR3 nucleotides read TGTGCCAGCTCACCTGCCTCAGATACGCAGTATTTT. Translating it yields CASSPASDTQYF.

The rearrangement links TRBV5-4 to TRBJ2-3; 15 bases match TRBD2. The CDR3 extends over 16 amino acids. Germline assignment: CDR1 SGHNT and CDR2 YYREEE (reference sequence). Trimming removed 3 bases from V and 4 bases from J; junction bases left unmatched: 3. CDR3 protein: CASSSGLAGGSDTQYF. For the CDR3, the DNA is TGTGCCAGCAGCTCTGGACTAGCGGGAGGGTCAGATACGCAGTATTTT.

The chain has TRBV18 and TRBJ2-7, with D perhaps TRBD1 or TRBD2 (5 bases each). V lost 1 base to trimming and J lost 6 bases, with 16 bases between them. This CDR3 has 15 residues. CDR1 KGHSH and CDR2 LQKENI come from the germline V gene. The CDR3 loop reads CASSPLLGATGEQYF. As DNA, the CDR3 is TGTGCCAGCTCACCACTTCTCGGGGCCACAGGCGAGCAGTACTTC.

On this clone itself: Within the sample, other DNA sequences also encode this same CDR3. This rearrangement joins TRBV4-3 to TRBJ2-2; the D gene is possibly TRBD1 (6 bases). This CDR3 region has 13 residues. V was clipped by 0 bases and J by 8 bases, with 7 bases between them. In germline, CDR1 is LGHNA, CDR2 YSLEER. The CDR3 sequence is CASSQDRGGELFF. As DNA, the CDR3 is TGCGCCAGCAGCCAAGACAGGGGTGGGGAGCTGTTTTTT.

The V gene is TRBV5-1, the J gene TRBJ2-2; D may be TRBD1 (6 bases). The V end was cut by 0 bases, the J end by 0 bases, with 9 bases between. CDR3 size: 16 residues. Germline V gene sequence: CDR1 SGHRS, CDR2 YFSETQ. This chain's CDR3 is CASSLGTVANTGELFF. The CDR3 DNA follows: TGCGCCAGCAGCTTGGGGACAGTAGCGAACACCGGGGAGCTGTTTTTT.